These T cell receptor beta chains were read from a single sample in a study of blood T cell repertoires in COVID-19. Repertoires were generated with immunoSEQ multiplex PCR, while TCRdb's copy carries only in-frame clones and drops some. The profile shows 150,000 to 180,000 clones, about 86% of them singletons. The sequenced sample consisted of peripheral blood. These TCRs come from a woman aged 60 to 75 with acute or convalescent COVID-19. The CDR3 runs from the conserved cysteine through the conserved F or W. Fields, in order: J gene, D gene, clone size, V gene, CDR3 DNA, CDR3 protein. D genes are given only for firm matches. Clone size is not always given. Where it is, it says once, few, many or a class for expanded clones.

TRBJ1-3,NA,NA,TRBV2,TGTGCCAGCAGTTCCTCTAATTACAGGGGAAACACCATATATTTT,CASSSSNYRGNTIYF
TRBJ2-7,NA,NA,TRBV7-2,TGTGCCAGCAGCTTTTTACAGGGCTATGGGTACGAGCAGTACTTC,CASSFLQGYGYEQYF
TRBJ1-6,NA,NA,TRBV5-1,TGCGCCAGCAGCTGGAACCGGGATAGTAATTCACCCCTCCACTTT,CASSWNRDSNSPLHF
TRBJ1-2,TRBD1,few,TRBV7-3,TGTGCCAGCAGCCCGGACAGGGGAGGGTTGGGCTACACCTTC,CASSPDRGGLGYTF
TRBJ2-3,NA,NA,TRBV11-3,TGTGCCAGCAGCTCGACAGGCACAGATACGCAGTATTTT,CASSSTGTDTQYF
TRBJ1-4,NA,NA,TRBV5-5,TGTGCCAGCAGCCTCGGGGTTTTGTGGAGGAAACTGTTTTTT,CASSLGVLWRKLFF
TRBJ1-5,NA,NA,TRBV7-9,TGTGCCAGCAGCCGGGGGGGTCAGCCCCAGCATTTT,CASSRGGQPQHF
TRBJ1-5,NA,NA,TRBV6-4,TGTGCCAGCAGTGACCTGCGTCTAAATCAGCCCCAGCATTTT,CASSDLRLNQPQHF
TRBJ1-2,NA,NA,TRBV4-1,TGCGCCAGCAGCCAATCAACAGGGACGACGAACTATGGCTACACCTTC,CASSQSTGTTNYGYTF
TRBJ2-2,NA,few,TRBV2,TGTGCCAGCAACCTACTAGCAACCTGGGAGCTGTTTTTT,CASNLLATWELFF
TRBJ1-5,TRBD1,NA,TRBV7-3,TGTGCCAGCAGCTCAAATAAGAGACAGGGGGTGAGTCAGCCCCAGCATTTT,CASSSNKRQGVSQPQHF
TRBJ1-4,TRBD1,once,TRBV6-5,TGTGCCAGCAGACCTACAGGGGGCGGTGAAAAACTGTTTTTT,CASRPTGGGEKLFF
TRBJ2-2,NA,few,TRBV14,TGTGCCAGCAGCCAAGTTTTCGCCGGGGAGCTGTTTTTT,CASSQVFAGELFF
TRBJ1-1,NA,NA,TRBV7-3,TGTGCCAGCAGCTTCGCAGGGGACGCTGAAGCTTTCTTT,CASSFAGDAEAFF
TRBJ1-1,TRBD1,NA,TRBV7-8,TGTGCCAGCAGAACCGGGACAGGGGTTCAGGAAGCTTTCTTT,CASRTGTGVQEAFF
TRBJ1-2,TRBD1,NA,TRBV19,TGTGCCAGTAGTATAGGCTTGGGACAGGGGACCTATGGCTACACCTTC,CASSIGLGQGTYGYTF
TRBJ2-5,TRBD1,once,TRBV28,TGTGCCAGCAGTTGGGGACAGGTGAAAAAGACCCAGTACTTC,CASSWGQVKKTQYF
TRBJ2-2,NA,NA,TRBV4-1,TGCGCCAGCAGCCAAAGCTCCCGACCACGGGGCGGGGAGCTGTTTTTT,CASSQSSRPRGGELFF
TRBJ2-3,TRBD2,NA,TRBV6-5,TGTGCCAGCGGACCTAGCGGGGGAAGTGATACGCAGTATTTT,CASGPSGGSDTQYF
TRBJ2-3,NA,NA,TRBV5-1,TGCGCCAGCAGCTTCCTCTCGGGTCGTGGCGATACGCAGTATTTT,CASSFLSGRGDTQYF
TRBJ1-4,NA,NA,TRBV5-1,TGCGCCAGCAGCTCCCAGGGTGGGTCTAATGAAAAACTGTTTTTT,CASSSQGGSNEKLFF
TRBJ2-7,TRBD2,few,TRBV11-3,TGTGCCAGCAGCCCAAGTACTAGCGGGGCGCAGTACTTC,CASSPSTSGAQYF
TRBJ1-2,NA,NA,TRBV5-5,TGTGCCAGCAGCTTGGATGGACAAAACTATGGCTACACCTTC,CASSLDGQNYGYTF
TRBJ1-1,NA,NA,TRBV27,TGTGCCAGCAGTCCATACCAGGGCCCTGAAGCTTTCTTT,CASSPYQGPEAFF
TRBJ1-2,NA,NA,TRBV28,TGTGCCGGTTCTGATCAGAACTATGGCTACACCTTC,CAGSDQNYGYTF
TRBJ1-3,NA,few,TRBV7-8,TGTGCCAGCAGCCAAGACAGATTCTCCTCGGACACCATATATTTT,CASSQDRFSSDTIYF
TRBJ1-1,NA,NA,TRBV6-5,TGTGCCAGCACCTGGACAGACCCAAACACTGAAGCTTTCTTT,CASTWTDPNTEAFF
TRBJ1-4,TRBD1,NA,TRBV19,TGTGCCAGTAGTACGAACTCAGCCGGGACAGGGAGGGAAAAACTGTTTTTT,CASSTNSAGTGREKLFF
TRBJ1-1,NA,NA,TRBV4-1,TGCGCCAGCAGCCAGCCGCGGCGGGGCCCTGCTAGCACTGAAGCTTTCTTT,CASSQPRRGPASTEAFF
TRBJ2-5,NA,NA,TRBV9,TGTGCCAGCAGCCCCGGCGGGCGAGCTGGGGAGACCCAGTACTTC,CASSPGGRAGETQYF
TRBJ1-1,TRBD1,NA,TRBV3-1/TRBV3-2,TGTGCCAGCGAAGGGAACAGGGGCACTGAAGCTTTCTTT,CASEGNRGTEAFF
TRBJ1-3,NA,NA,TRBV5-1,TGCGCCAGCAGCCTTACAGCCTCTGGAAACACCATATATTTT,CASSLTASGNTIYF
TRBJ2-5,TRBD1,NA,TRBV14,TGTGCCAGCAGTAAGACGAGGACAGGGGATTTTAGTACGGAGACCCAGTACTTC,CASSKTRTGDFSTETQYF
TRBJ1-1,NA,NA,TRBV3-1/TRBV3-2,TGTGCCAGCAGTCTTAAGGTAGGAGACACTGAAGCTTTCTTT,CASSLKVGDTEAFF
TRBJ2-2,NA,few,TRBV3-1/TRBV3-2,TGTGCCAGCAGCCTCCAAGGGGGGGGCACCGGGGAGCTGTTTTTT,CASSLQGGGTGELFF
TRBJ1-2,NA,NA,TRBV12-5,TGTGCTAGTGGTTTGATCCCGGACAGTCGATATGGCTACACCTTC,CASGLIPDSRYGYTF
TRBJ2-2,NA,NA,TRBV15,TGTGCCACCAGCAGAGGGGGAGCGGGCACCGGGGAGCTGTTTTTT,CATSRGGAGTGELFF